Shown below are 4 T cell receptor beta chains from a single sample sequenced in a study of spatial heterogeneity in lung cancer. No antigen has been assigned to these receptors. General study results and limits: Higher tumor mutation counts went along with higher counts of expanded intratumoral alpha and beta TCRs.

TCRdb called the 5' RACE reads again in MiXCR, with one record for every CDR3 protein. The table has about 4,900 distinct CDR3 sequences, roughly 30% seen once; the top ten hold approximately 16%. Time point given: sample taken at primary tumor resection. The sequenced sample was lung tumor tissue, obtained at surgery. These receptors came from a male donor with early-stage non-small cell lung cancer.

Only a few counts were recorded for this clonotype. The gene calls are TRBV20-1 and TRBJ2-7, with TRBD1 matching over 9 bases. V trimming: 4 bases; J trimming: 6 bases; junction bases outside the gene matches: 10. Germline-derived CDR1 and CDR2 are DFQATT and SNEGSKA (reference sequence). The length of the CDR3 is 14 residues. This CDR3 reads CSATHRDRVIEQYF. The CDR3 DNA follows: TGCAGTGCTACACACCGGGACAGGGTCATCGAGCAGTACTTC.

By share of the sample, this clonotype is medium-sized. The chain uses TRBV2 and TRBJ2-5; D unclear. V was shortened by 4 bases and J by 4 bases, with 4 bases between the two germline ends. Per the germline V gene, CDR1 is SNHLY and CDR2 is FYNNEI. The CDR3 has 11 amino acids. CDR3 loop: CASSGAETQYF. CDR3 in DNA: TGTGCCAGCAGTGGGGCAGAGACCCAGTACTTC.

The chain carries TRBV10-2 and TRBJ1-2; 12 bases map to TRBD1. This CDR3 spans 15 amino acids. The germline gives CDR1 WSHSY, CDR2 SAAADI. Unmatched junction bases numbered 10, after V lost 7 bases and J lost 7 bases. The CDR3, as DNA: TGCGCCAGCACCGCTCCGGGACAGGGGGCGCTTGGCTACACCTTC. The encoded protein is CASTAPGQGALGYTF.

This sequence joins TRBV12-3 or TRBV12-4 and TRBJ2-2; D is unclear. The CDR3 totals 14 residues. V was cut by 5 bases and J by 6 bases, with 13 bases left in between. The CDR3 DNA sequence: TGTGCCAGCAGTCTAGGGCAGGCGGCCGGGGAGCTGTTTTTT. This sequence encodes CASSLGQAAGELFF.